The 26 T cell receptor beta chains below come from one sample, sequenced in a study of CD8+ T cells in alopecia areata. RNA, once extracted, was reverse transcribed into cDNA for use as the sequencing template. Generated by immunoSEQ multiplex PCR, the TCRdb table keeps only in-frame clones and is missing some. Among some 110,000 clones, around 64% were seen once, and the ten largest hold 2.8%. Sequencing was performed on CD4+ T cells sorted from blood. The receptors were gathered from a human donor in good health.

The table lists this clone with a few counts. V gene TRBV28 combines with J gene TRBJ1-5, with D unclear. Trimming stripped 6 bases from V and 2 bases from J, with 17 bases between. This CDR3 region has 16 residues. The V gene's germline CDR1 is MDHEN and CDR2 SYDVKM. CDR3 sequence reads: CASSSPRSEGNQPQHF. CDR3 nucleotide sequence: TGTGCCAGCAGCAGTCCACGCTCAGAGGGCAATCAGCCCCAGCATTTT.

This clone was counted a few times. V is TRBV5-4 and J is TRBJ2-5; 9 positions match TRBD1. Germline V gene data show CDR1 as SGHNT and CDR2 as YYREEE (reference sequence). Trimming at V came to 2 bases and at J to 2 bases, leaving 7 bases not matched to a gene. The CDR3 consists of 16 residues. The CDR3 nucleotides are TGTGCCAGCAGCTTAACCGGGACAGGGAGGCAAGAGACCCAGTACTTC. This sequence encodes CASSLTGTGRQETQYF.

The chain uses TRBV5-1 and TRBJ1-1, with no clear D. Germline CDR1 reads SGHRS; CDR2 reads YFSETQ. V was clipped by 4 bases and J by 3 bases, with 19 bases between them. The length of the CDR3 is 16 residues. The DNA of the CDR3 is TGCGCCAGCAGCCAACAAGGGCGAACTAGGGACACTGAAGCTTTCTTT. Residues: CASSQQGRTRDTEAFF.

J is TRBJ1-5 and V is TRBV7-8; possibly TRBD1 for D (6 bases). CDR1 SGHVS and CDR2 FQNEAQ come from the germline V gene. The CDR3 spans 13 residues. V gave up 5 bases and J gave up 7 bases, with 12 bases separating them. CDR3 nucleotides: TGTGCCAGCAGCCAAGACAGGAAACAGCCCCAGCATTTT. This encodes CASSQDRKQPQHF.

A few counts support this clone. The J gene is TRBJ1-2, the V gene TRBV29-1; the match to TRBD1 covers 9 bases. This CDR3 is built from 13 residues. The junction had 5 bases not matched to a gene; V was cut back by 4 bases and J by 5 bases. CDR1 is SQVTM and CDR2 is ANQGSEA in the germline V gene. CDR3: CSVVSGTGYGYTF. CDR3 bases: TGCAGCGTTGTTTCCGGGACAGGGTATGGCTACACCTTC.

The V call is TRBV19, the J call TRBJ1-5; no firm D call. Trimming removed 1 base from V and 5 bases from J, with 6 bases in between. Germline V gene sequence: CDR1 LNHDA, CDR2 SQIVND (reference sequence). CDR3 length equals 13 residues. The CDR3 reads CASSIGADQPQHF. CDR3 bases: TGTGCCAGTAGTATAGGTGCGGATCAGCCCCAGCATTTT. Filled out from reference TRBV19 and TRBJ1-5, the complete variable domain reads DGGITQSPKYLFRKEGQNVTLSCEQNLNHDAMYWYRQDPGQGLRLIYYSQIVNDFQKGDIAEGYSVSREKKESFPLTVTSAQKNPTAFYLCASSIGADQPQHFGDGTRLSIL.

This chain connects TRBV29-1 to TRBJ2-7, with D hard to call. This CDR3 spans 11 amino acids. CDR1 SQVTM and CDR2 ANQGSEA come from the germline V gene. With 7 bases removed from V and 4 bases from J, the gap between germline ends came to 11 bases. CDR3 nucleotides: TGCAGCGAACATCAATGGTACGAGCAGTACTTC. This encodes CSEHQWYEQYF.

The chain has TRBV6-6 and TRBJ1-2; 8 bases fit TRBD1. The V and J ends lost 7 bases and 7 bases, in that order; junction bases with no gene match: 5. Per germline, CDR1 MNHNY and CDR2 SVGAGI (reference sequence). This CDR3 contains 12 residues. For the CDR3, the DNA is TGTGCCAGCACCCAGGGGGCTAGTGGCTACACCTTC. This gives the protein CASTQGASGYTF.

This chain joins TRBV5-1 and TRBJ1-2, with TRBD1 matching 7 bases. CDR3 size: 15 residues. Trimming removed 1 base from V and 4 bases from J; junction bases left unmatched: 7. From germline, CDR1 is SGHRS and CDR2 YFSETQ. CDR3 DNA: TGCGCCAGCAGCTTGATGGAGGGGGCTGGCTATGGCTACACCTTC. Translating gives CASSLMEGAGYGYTF.

The sample holds a few counts of this clone. This chain uses TRBV5-1 with TRBJ1-6; 7 bases match TRBD1. The CDR3 covers 12 residues. The germline V gene encodes CDR1 SGHRS and CDR2 YFSETQ. V shed 4 bases, J shed 14 bases, and the junction held 6 bases outside the gene matches. Written as DNA, the CDR3 is TGCGCCAGCAGCGACGGGACAGAGGCCCTCCACTTT. Protein product: CASSDGTEALHF.

This rearrangement joins TRBV6-5 to TRBJ1-2; 7 bases match TRBD1. CDR1 MNHEY and CDR2 SVGAGI come from the germline V gene. The CDR3 totals 15 residues. V shed 4 bases and J 4 bases; nucleotides not matched to a gene: 9. The CDR3 DNA reads as TGTGCCAGCAGTTCTTATCGGACAGGACCCTATGGCTACACCTTC. As protein: CASSSYRTGPYGYTF.

The genes are TRBV14 and TRBJ2-3, with D hard to call. This CDR3 has 14 residues. CDR1 is SGHDN and CDR2 is FVKESK in the germline V gene. Trimming removed 0 bases at V and 2 bases at J, with 6 bases between. This CDR3 reads CASSQDKPTDTQYF. The CDR3, as DNA: TGTGCCAGCAGCCAAGATAAGCCCACAGATACGCAGTATTTT.

CDR3 protein: CASSDYWGLVGSPLHF. DNA for the CDR3: TGTGCCAGCAGTGACTACTGGGGACTGGTGGGTTCACCCCTCCACTTT. The V gene is TRBV25-1, the J gene TRBJ1-6; possible D gene TRBD1, 5 bases. Trimming cost V 3 bases and J 9 bases, with 18 bases left between them. CDR3 size: 16 residues. CDR1 is MGHDK and CDR2 is SYGVNS in the germline V gene. Looking up the rest from reference TRBV25-1 and TRBJ1-6 gives the full variable domain: EADIYQTPRYLVIGTGKKITLECSQTMGHDKMYWYQQDPGMELHLIHYSYGVNSTEKGDLSSESTVSRIRTEHFPLTLESARPSHTSQYLCASSDYWGLVGSPLHFGNGTRLTVT.

This clone was seen more than once but under ten times. The V and J genes are TRBV5-1 and TRBJ2-5, with a possible D match to TRBD2 (6 bases). The CDR3 consists of 14 residues. V lost 5 bases, J lost 2 bases, and 13 bases lay in between. Germline V gives CDR1 SGHRS, CDR2 YFSETQ. In nucleotides, the CDR3 is TGCGCCAGCAGACCTACCGGGGGACAAGAGACCCAGTACTTC. Translation gives CASRPTGGQETQYF.

The gene calls are TRBV5-4 and TRBJ1-2; no clear D gene. Germline CDR1 is SGHNT and CDR2 is YYREEE (reference sequence). V was pared by 1 base and J by 5 bases, with 6 bases between. This CDR3 has 12 residues. The CDR3 DNA is TGTGCCAGCAGCTTGAGACCTTATGGCTACACCTTC. Translated: CASSLRPYGYTF.

The genes are TRBV7-6 and TRBJ2-1; no reliable D call. This CDR3 comprises 17 residues. V lost 0 bases and J lost 4, with 16 bases in between. Germline-derived CDR1 and CDR2 are SGHVS and FNYEAQ. The CDR3 bases are TGTGCCAGCAGCTTAGCCGGCCAGCAACCCCCTTACAATGAGCAGTTCTTC. Its protein product is CASSLAGQQPPYNEQFF.

V is TRBV30 and J is TRBJ2-7; the D gene could be TRBD1 or TRBD2 (6 bases each). This CDR3 spans 15 amino acids. Trimming removed 2 bases at V and 4 bases at J, with 18 bases between. CDR1 and CDR2 from the germline V gene are GTSNPN and SVGIG (reference sequence). CDR3 in amino acids: CAWSPGGGPLYEQYF. The DNA for the CDR3 is TGTGCCTGGAGTCCCGGTGGGGGGCCCCTTTACGAGCAGTACTTC.

The chain recombines TRBV7-9 with TRBJ1-2; D possibly corresponds to TRBD1 (5 bases). CDR3 length: 15 amino acids. Germline CDR1 SEHNR, CDR2 FQNEAQ (reference sequence). The V gene lost 0 bases and the J gene lost 4 bases, with 12 bases spanning the gap. CDR3 in DNA: TGTGCCAGCAGCTTAGCCGAAGGGGTGGGCTATGGCTACACCTTC. Protein sequence: CASSLAEGVGYGYTF.

The V call is TRBV25-1, the J call TRBJ1-2, with 7 bases matching TRBD1. The CDR3 contains 12 residues. V trimming: 4 bases; J trimming: 10 bases; junction bases outside the gene matches: 6. Germline V gives CDR1 MGHDK, CDR2 SYGVNS. CDR3 coding DNA: TGTGCCAGCAGTGGGTACCAGGGGGACTACACCTTC. Its translation is CASSGYQGDYTF.

The rearrangement links TRBV7-6 to TRBJ2-7; D is ambiguous. In germline, CDR1 is SGHVS, CDR2 FNYEAQ. There are 15 residues in the CDR3. V shed 5 bases and J shed 0 bases, with 14 bases lying between them. The CDR3 DNA is TGTGCCAGCAGCCTCCGGGCTTCGAGCTCCTACGAGCAGTACTTC. Protein sequence: CASSLRASSSYEQYF.

The chain links TRBV5-6 to TRBJ1-6; TRBD1 aligns across 8 bases. The ends lost 4 bases at V and 5 bases at J; junction bases unmatched: 8. Germline CDR1 reads SGHDT; CDR2 reads YYEEEE. This CDR3 contains 16 residues. CDR3 region: CASSPDTGQDNSPLHF. DNA of the CDR3: TGTGCCAGCAGCCCCGACACGGGACAGGATAATTCACCCCTCCACTTT. The whole variable domain, filled in from reference TRBV5-6 and TRBJ1-6, reads DAGVTQSPTHLIKTRGQQVTLRCSPKSGHDTVSWYQQALGQGPQFIFQYYEEEERQRGNFPDRFSGHQFPNYSSELNVNALLLGDSALYLCASSPDTGQDNSPLHFGNGTRLTVT.

The chain carries TRBV20-1 and TRBJ1-2; tentative D call: TRBD1 (5 bases). Germline lookup yields CDR1 DFQATT and CDR2 SNEGSKA (reference sequence). This CDR3 comprises 11 residues. The V and J ends lost 4 bases and 4 bases respectively, with 7 bases between them. CDR3 DNA sequence: TGCAGTGCTACCGACAGCTATGGCTACACCTTC. It is translated as CSATDSYGYTF.

V and J are TRBV29-1 and TRBJ2-5, with D perhaps assigned TRBD1 or TRBD2 (5 bases each). CDR1 is SQVTM, CDR2 ANQGSEA, per germline. The germline V and J ends were trimmed by 3 bases and 4 bases, with 15 bases remaining between them. The CDR3 length is 14 residues. CDR3 in amino acids: CSVEPSRDRETQYF. The DNA of the CDR3 is TGCAGCGTTGAGCCTAGTAGGGACCGAGAGACCCAGTACTTC. The full variable domain, rest sourced from reference TRBV29-1 and TRBJ2-5, is SAVISQKPSRDICQRGTSLTIQCQVDSQVTMMFWYRQQPGQSLTLIATANQGSEATYESGFVIDKFPISRPNLTFSTLTVSNMSPEDSSIYLCSVEPSRDRETQYFGPGTRLLVL.

The chain has TRBV25-1 and TRBJ1-6; no definite D call. The germline gives CDR1 MGHDK, CDR2 SYGVNS. V lost 3 bases, J lost 13 bases, and 13 bases lay in between. This CDR3 is 13 amino acids long. As DNA, the CDR3 is TGTGCCAGCAGTGACGACAACCGGTTTCCCCTCCACTTT. Its translation is CASSDDNRFPLHF.

In regard to this clone: Within the sample, other DNA sequences also encode this same CDR3. The CDR3 region has the DNA TGTGCCAGCAGCGTAGCTCAGGGGAATTCACCCCTCCACTTT. It translates to CASSVAQGNSPLHF. The chain combines TRBV9 with TRBJ1-6; perhaps TRBD1 as D (6 bases). This CDR3 is 14 amino acids long. Germline V gene data show CDR1 as SGDLS and CDR2 as YYNGEE. Trimming pared 0 bases from V and 7 bases from J, leaving 8 bases between.

This clone was seen only a few times. The rearrangement joins TRBV7-2 to TRBJ2-5; unclear D gene. V was trimmed by 1 base and J by 4 bases, leaving 7 bases between them. Germline V CDR1 and CDR2: SGHTA, FQGNSA. This CDR3 is 13 amino acids long. CDR3 in amino acids: CASSLGRVETQYF. The CDR3 nucleotides are TGTGCCAGCAGCTTAGGAAGGGTAGAGACCCAGTACTTC.